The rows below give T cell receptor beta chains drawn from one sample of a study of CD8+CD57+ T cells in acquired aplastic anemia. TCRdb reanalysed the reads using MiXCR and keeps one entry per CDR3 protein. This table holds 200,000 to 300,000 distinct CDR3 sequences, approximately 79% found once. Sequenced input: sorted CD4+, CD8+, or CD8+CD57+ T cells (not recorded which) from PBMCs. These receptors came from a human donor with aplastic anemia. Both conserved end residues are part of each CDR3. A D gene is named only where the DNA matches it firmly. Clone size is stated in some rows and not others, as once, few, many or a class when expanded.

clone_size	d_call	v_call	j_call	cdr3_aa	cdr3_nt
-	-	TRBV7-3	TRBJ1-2	CASSPLWVKDYGYTF	TGTGCCAGCAGCCCACTATGGGTGAAGGACTATGGCTACACCTTC
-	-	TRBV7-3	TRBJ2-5	CASSSDSGDPTHSF	TGTGCCAGCAGCAGCGACAGCGGAGATCCTACCCACAGTTTC
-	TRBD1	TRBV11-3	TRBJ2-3	CASSLAVTGNTEYF	TGTGCCAGCAGCTTAGCGGTGACAGGGAACACTGAATATTTT
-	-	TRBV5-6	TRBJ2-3	CASGVEGADTQYF	TGTGCCAGCGGCGTCGAGGGCGCAGATACGCAGTATTTT
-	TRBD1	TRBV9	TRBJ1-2	CASSLGGQGPDNGYTF	TGTGCCAGCAGCTTAGGGGGACAGGGCCCAGATAATGGCTACACCTTC
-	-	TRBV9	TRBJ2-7	CASSAFDAYEQYF	TGTGCCAGCAGCGCCTTCGACGCCTACGAGCAGTACTTC
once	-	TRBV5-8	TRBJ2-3	CASSLGGRGSLDTQYF	TGTGCCAGCAGCCTGGGGGGGCGGGGCTCCTTAGATACGCAGTATTTT
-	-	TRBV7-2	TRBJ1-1	CASSLALGRATEAFF	TGTGCCAGCAGCTTAGCCCTGGGGCGGGCCACTGAAGCTTTCTTT
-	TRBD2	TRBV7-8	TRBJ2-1	CSSSLAGGPDTHYQFF	TGTTCCAGCAGCTTAGCGGGAGGACCCGATACGCATTATCAGTTCTTC
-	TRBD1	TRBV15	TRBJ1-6	CASSSDRALSPHYF	TGTGCCAGCAGCTCAGACAGGGCACTTTCACCCCACTACTTC
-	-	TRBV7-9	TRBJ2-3	CASSLAGGYGAKFF	TGTGCCAGCAGCTTAGCGGGTGGTTACGGTGCCAAGTTTTTT
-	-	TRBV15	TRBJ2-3	CATSVGGAPTDTQYF	TGTGCCACCAGCGTAGGTGGGGCACCTACAGACACGCAGTATTTT
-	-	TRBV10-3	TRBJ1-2	CAISEDGFYGYTF	TGTGCCATCAGTGAGGACGGGTTCTATGGCTACACCTTC
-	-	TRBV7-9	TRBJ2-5	CASSLGQSSQATQYF	TGTGCCAGCAGCTTAGGACAGAGCTCTCAAGCGACCCAGTACTTC
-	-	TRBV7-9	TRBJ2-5	CASTGARGPQYF	TGTGCCAGCACTGGCGCCAGGGGCCCCCAGTACTTC
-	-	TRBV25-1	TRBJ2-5	CASSLEPAGAEETQYF	TGTGCCAGCAGCTTGGAACCTGCAGGGGCGGAGGAGACCCAGTACTTC
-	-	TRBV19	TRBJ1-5	CASSFGTNQPQHF	TGTGCCAGTAGTTTCGGGACCAATCAGCCCCAGCATTTT
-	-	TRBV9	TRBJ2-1	CASSVGGARSQAEQFF	TGTGCCAGCAGCGTGGGGGGCGCACGCAGTCAGGCTGAGCAGTTCTTC
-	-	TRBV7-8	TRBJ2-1	CASSLAGGPDKEYFF	TGTGCCAGCAGCTTAGCGGGAGGTCCCGATAAGGAGTATTTCTTC
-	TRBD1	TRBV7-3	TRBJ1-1	CASSLSGTADTEAFF	TGTGCCAGCAGTTTAAGCGGGACAGCCGACACTGAAGCTTTCTTT
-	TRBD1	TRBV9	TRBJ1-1	CASSVSAGGTGEPFF	TGTGCCAGCAGTGTATCAGCGGGGGGGACAGGGGAGCCTTTCTTT
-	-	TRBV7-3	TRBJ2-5	CATSRGSAQSTQHF	TGTGCCACCAGCAGAGGCAGCGCGCAATCGACCCAGCACTTC
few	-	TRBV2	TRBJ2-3	CASSSPNTQYF	TGTGCCAGCAGTTCCCCGAATACGCAGTATTTT
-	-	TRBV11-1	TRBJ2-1	CASSLAGAHSYNEQFF	TGTGCCAGCAGCTTAGCGGGGGCTCACTCCTACAATGAGCAGTTCTTC
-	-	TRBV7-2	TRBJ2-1	CASSLGTAYNERSF	TGTGCCAGCAGCTTAGGGACAGCATACAATGAGCGGTCCTTC
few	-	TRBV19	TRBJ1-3	CASSIGQPGNTIYF	TGTGCCAGTAGTATTGGGCAACCTGGAAACACCATATATTTT